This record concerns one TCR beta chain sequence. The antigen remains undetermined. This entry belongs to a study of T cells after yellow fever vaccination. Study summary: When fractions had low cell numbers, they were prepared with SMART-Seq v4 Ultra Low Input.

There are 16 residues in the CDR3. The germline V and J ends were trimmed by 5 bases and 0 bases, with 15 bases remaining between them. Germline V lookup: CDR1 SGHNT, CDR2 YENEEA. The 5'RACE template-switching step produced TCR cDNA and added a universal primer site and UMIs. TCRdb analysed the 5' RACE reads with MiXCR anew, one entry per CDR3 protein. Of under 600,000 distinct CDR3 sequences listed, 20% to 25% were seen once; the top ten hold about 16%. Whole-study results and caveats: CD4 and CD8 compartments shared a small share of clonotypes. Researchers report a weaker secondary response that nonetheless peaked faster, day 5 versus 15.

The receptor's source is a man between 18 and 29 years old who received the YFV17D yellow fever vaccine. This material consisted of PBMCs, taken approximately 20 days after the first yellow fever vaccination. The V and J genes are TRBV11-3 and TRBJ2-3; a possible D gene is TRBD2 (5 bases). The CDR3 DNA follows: TGTGCCAGCAGCCATGGAGGAGGCAGTAGCACAGATACGCAGTATTTT. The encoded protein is CASSHGGGSSTDTQYF.